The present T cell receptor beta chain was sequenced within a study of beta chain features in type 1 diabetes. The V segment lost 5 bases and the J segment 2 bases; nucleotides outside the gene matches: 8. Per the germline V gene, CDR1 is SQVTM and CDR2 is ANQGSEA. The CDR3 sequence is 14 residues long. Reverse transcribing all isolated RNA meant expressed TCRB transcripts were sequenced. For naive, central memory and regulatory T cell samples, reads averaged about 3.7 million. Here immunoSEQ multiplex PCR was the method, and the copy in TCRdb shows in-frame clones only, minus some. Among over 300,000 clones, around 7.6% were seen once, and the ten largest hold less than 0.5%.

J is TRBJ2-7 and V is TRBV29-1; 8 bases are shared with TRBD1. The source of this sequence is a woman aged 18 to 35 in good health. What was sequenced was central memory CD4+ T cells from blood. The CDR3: CSVSRKTGAYEQYF. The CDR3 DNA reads TGCAGCGTTAGCCGGAAGACAGGGGCCTACGAGCAGTACTTC.